This passage covers 3 T cell receptor beta chains from one sample sequenced in a study of blood T cell repertoires in COVID-19. Method: immunoSEQ multiplex PCR; TCRdb's copy keeps in-frame clones and lacks some. Of about 130,000 clones listed, approximately 81% were seen once; the top ten hold roughly 4%. The specimen was peripheral blood. The receptors here all came from a woman between 50 and 59 years old with acute or convalescent COVID-19.

This rearrangement joins TRBV6-5 to TRBJ2-1, with D perhaps matching TRBD1 (5 bases). Germline-derived CDR1 and CDR2 are MNHEY and SVGAGI. The CDR3 extends over 15 amino acids. Trimming took off 5 bases at V and 2 bases at J, with 13 bases between the two ends. CDR3 sequence: CASSQLWGTYNEQFF. In DNA form, the CDR3 reads TGTGCCAGCAGTCAGTTATGGGGCACCTACAATGAGCAGTTCTTC.

J is TRBJ2-7 and V is TRBV4-1, with 11 bases that match TRBD1. With 1 base clipped from V and 4 bases from J, the junction kept 3 bases outside the gene matches. Germline CDR1 and CDR2: MGHRA and YSYEKL. CDR3 length equals 15 residues. Here the CDR3 DNA reads TGCGCCAGCAGCCAAGCGGGACAGGGGGTGTACGAGCAGTACTTC. Protein product: CASSQAGQGVYEQYF.

J is TRBJ2-3 and V is TRBV6-1; 10 nucleotides line up with TRBD2. V shed 3 bases, J shed 4 bases, and the junction held 4 bases outside the gene matches. The CDR3 is 15 residues long. CDR1 is MNHNS, CDR2 SASEGT, per germline. In DNA, the CDR3 is TGTGCCAGCAGTGACCTAGCGGGAGTAGCAGATACGCAGTATTTT. It encodes CASSDLAGVADTQYF.